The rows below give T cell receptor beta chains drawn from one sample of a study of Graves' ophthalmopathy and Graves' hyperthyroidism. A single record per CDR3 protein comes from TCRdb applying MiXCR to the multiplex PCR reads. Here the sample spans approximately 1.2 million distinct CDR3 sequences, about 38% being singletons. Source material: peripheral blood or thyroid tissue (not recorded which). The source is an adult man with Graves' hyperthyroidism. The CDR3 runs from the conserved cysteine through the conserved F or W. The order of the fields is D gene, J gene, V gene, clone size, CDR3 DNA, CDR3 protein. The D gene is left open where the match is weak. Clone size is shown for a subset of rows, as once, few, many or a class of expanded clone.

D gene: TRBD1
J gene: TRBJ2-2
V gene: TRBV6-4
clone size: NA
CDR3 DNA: TGTGCCAGCAGTGACGCCGGGACAGGGAACACCGGGGAGCTGTTTTTT
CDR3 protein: CASSDAGTGNTGELFF

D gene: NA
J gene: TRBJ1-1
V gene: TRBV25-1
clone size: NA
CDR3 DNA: TGTGCCAGCAGCCAACGGGGGACTGGAGCTTTCTTT
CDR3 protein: CASSQRGTGAFF

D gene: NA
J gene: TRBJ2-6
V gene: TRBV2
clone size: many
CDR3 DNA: TGTGCCAGCAGGAGGGACTCTGGGGCCAACGTCCTGACTTTC
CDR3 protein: CASRRDSGANVLTF

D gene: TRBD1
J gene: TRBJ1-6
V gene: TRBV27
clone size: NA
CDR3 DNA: TGTGCCAGCAGTTGGACAGGGAGTTCACCCCTCCACTTT
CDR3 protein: CASSWTGSSPLHF

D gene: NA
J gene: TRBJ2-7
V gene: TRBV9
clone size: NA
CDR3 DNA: TGTGCCAGCAGCCCAGTCGAGTTTGGCGAGCAGTACTTC
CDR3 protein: CASSPVEFGEQYF

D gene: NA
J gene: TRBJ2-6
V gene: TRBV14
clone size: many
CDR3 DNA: TGTGCCAGCAGCCTTAGGGGCGGTGGCACCTCTGGGGCCAACGTCCTGACTTTC
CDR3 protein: CASSLRGGGTSGANVLTF

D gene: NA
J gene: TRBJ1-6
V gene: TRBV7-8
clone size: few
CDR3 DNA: TGTGCCAGCAGCTTACGGACAGATGGCTCACCCCTCCACTTT
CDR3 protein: CASSLRTDGSPLHF

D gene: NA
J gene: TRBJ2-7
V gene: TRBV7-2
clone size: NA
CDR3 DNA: TGTGCCAGCAGGTCAGCGGGACACCAATACGAGCAGTACTTC
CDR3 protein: CASRSAGHQYEQYF

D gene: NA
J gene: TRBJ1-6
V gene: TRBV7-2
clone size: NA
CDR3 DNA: TGTGCCAGCAGCTACGGACCAAAGGGGTCACCCCTCCACTTT
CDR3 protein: CASSYGPKGSPLHF

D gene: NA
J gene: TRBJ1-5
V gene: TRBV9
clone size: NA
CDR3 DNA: TGTGCCAGCAGAGTACTATATAGCAATCAGCCCCAGCATTTT
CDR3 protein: CASRVLYSNQPQHF

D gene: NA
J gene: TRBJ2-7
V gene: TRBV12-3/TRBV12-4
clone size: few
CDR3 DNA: TGTGCCAGCAGCCCCAGACCGATCGATTCCTACGAGCAGTACTTC
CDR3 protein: CASSPRPIDSYEQYF

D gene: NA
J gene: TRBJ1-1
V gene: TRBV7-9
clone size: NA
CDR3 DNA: TGTGCCAGCAGTTCTGATCCCGGGGCGATGAACACTGAAGCTTTCTTT
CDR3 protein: CASSSDPGAMNTEAFF

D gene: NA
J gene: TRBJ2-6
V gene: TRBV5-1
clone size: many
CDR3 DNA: TGTGCCAGCAGCTTAGCTGGGAGCTCTGGGGCCAACGTCCTGACTTTC
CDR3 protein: CASSLAGSSGANVLTF

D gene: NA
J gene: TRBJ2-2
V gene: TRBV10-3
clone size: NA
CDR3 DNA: TGTGCCAGCAGTGACAGGTTTAACACCGGGGAGCTGTTTTTT
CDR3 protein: CASSDRFNTGELFF

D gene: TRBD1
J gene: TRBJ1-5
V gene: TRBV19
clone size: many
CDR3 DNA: TGTGCCAGTAGCAACAGTGGGACAGGGCCCAGCAATCAGCCCCAGCATTTT
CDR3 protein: CASSNSGTGPSNQPQHF

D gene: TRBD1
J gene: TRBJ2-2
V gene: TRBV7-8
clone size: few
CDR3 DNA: TGTGCCAGCAGCCCCGGTAGGGCGGGACAGGGTGCCACCGGGGAGCTGTTTTTT
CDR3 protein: CASSPGRAGQGATGELFF

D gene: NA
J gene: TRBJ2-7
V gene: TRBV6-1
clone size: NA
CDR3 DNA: TGTGCCACTCGATGGGACGGCTCCTACGAGCAGTACTTC
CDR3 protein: CATRWDGSYEQYF